The source of this T cell receptor (beta chain) is a study of T cell responses to AZD1222 COVID-19 vaccine (dated by TCRdb to 2020 to 2023). About the study as a whole: Because spike-specific TCR depth and breadth did not differ between the two schedules, AZD1222 recipients who got a second dose at roughly 4 weeks were pooled with those who got a second dose at roughly 12 weeks. Trial participants were enrolled by age into subgroups of 18-55, 56-69 and 70-plus years, and roughly 150, 30 and 60 TCR-sequenced participants, respectively, were included in these subgroups. TCR sequencing covered over 230 trial participants: roughly 200 given two doses of AZD1222 and 26 given two doses of MenACWY control vaccine.

Trimming removed 5 bases from V and 2 bases from J, leaving 15 bases between the germline ends. According to the germline V gene, CDR1 reads SQVTM and CDR2 reads ANQGSEA. The CDR3, from cysteine to phenylalanine, totals 14 residues. Just CDR3 DNA is preserved here, 42 bases in frame from base 1. The CDR3 regions of human TCRbeta chains were subjected to immunosequencing. The study's processing was this. Repertoire TCRs were matched against a reference library of SARS-CoV-2-specific TCRs generated with the MIRA antigen-specificity platform. Breadth meant the fraction of unique TCRs that were SARS-CoV-2-associated, whereas depth meant the fraction of total T cells that were SARS-CoV-2-associated. Using the MIRA data, each spike-specific TCR was assigned both to the spike region to which the TCR was reactive and to a CD4 or CD8 class. Log10-transformed breadth and depth values were compared by one-way ANOVA with Sidak's multiple comparisons tests. Sourced from immuneACCESS, this table was stored by TCRdb with only in-frame sequences that have V and J called. A share of the clones is absent; for the studies checked, an unresolved V gene accounts for under half, and the remainder has no known explanation. V, J and clone size derive from that table, while D and trimming were established from the DNA sequence. Recorded for this sample are around 110,000 clones; 88% of them occurred a single time. Approximately 9.6% of the sample is held by the ten biggest clonotypes.

The time point label of this sample denotes: baseline before first vaccination. The vaccinee samples were drawn from two UK trials, COV001 and COV002, one of which was a single-blind randomized controlled phase 2/3 trial testing AZD1222 (ChAdOx1 nCoV-19) in healthy adults. For TCRbeta chain sequencing, PBMC samples were collected from trial participants at day 0 and at day 28 after the second dose. General findings and caveats noted by the study authors: Epitopes outside the regions mutated in the B.1.351 and B.1.1.7 variants were reportedly recognized by nearly half of the unique spike-specific TCRs. The 56-69-year group was small, and its depth increase did not reach significance, likely because of low power. Only five to seven AZD1222 recipients were SARS-CoV-2 seropositive at baseline, limiting conclusions about previously exposed vaccinees. No day 14 peak-response samples were available, so repertoires were characterized only after the peak T cell response. Most participants were white British and females outnumbered males, and the authors suggested that clonal diversity may have been underestimated. CD4 TCRs associated with the vaccine covered the entire spike protein, and the dominant responses were in regions 160-218 and 743-854. After two AZD1222 doses, spike-specific TCR breadth and depth were significantly higher than at day 0 and than in MenACWY recipients.

A remark on this clone: Its antigen remains unidentified. Base-call qualities are not available, and no considerably larger clone is one nucleotide away.

Sequencing was performed on peripheral blood, taken on day 0 of AZD1222 vaccination. The chain uses TRBV29-1 and TRBJ1-1; matching of 5 bases hints at TRBD1 as the D gene. This clonotype was obtained from an adult in good health. The sequenced DNA is TGCAGCGTTCTTATCCGGACACCCAACACTGAAGCTTTCTTT. This sequence encodes CSVLIRTPNTEAFF.